This entry lists 17 T cell receptor beta chains sequenced from one sample in a study of beta chain features in type 1 diabetes. Sequenced material consisted of expressed TCRB transcripts (all of the isolated RNA was reverse transcribed). The protocol was immunoSEQ multiplex PCR, while the TCRdb copy is restricted to in-frame clones and leaves out a portion. Here the sample spans roughly 150,000 clones, approximately 8.1% being singletons. Study-wide points: Researchers report that Type 1 diabetes patients had moderately but significantly shorter TCRB CDR3s across all four CD4+ subsets.

Their cognate antigens are unknown. The source material was central memory CD4+ T cells from blood. The origin of the receptors is a man aged 18 to 35 with type 1 diabetes.

This clone was seen more than once but under ten times. This chain uses TRBV28 with TRBJ1-6; D remains ambiguous. Germline lookup yields CDR1 MDHEN and CDR2 SYDVKM. This CDR3 has 15 amino acids. This CDR3 reads CATSLGVSYNSPLHF. In nucleotides, the CDR3 is TGTGCGACCAGTTTGGGAGTATCCTATAATTCACCCCTCCACTTT.

This clone was detected only a few times. The chain is built from TRBV5-6 and TRBJ1-2, with 7 bases aligning to TRBD1. The CDR3 is made up of 17 amino acids. V lost 3 bases, J lost 7 bases, and 18 bases stayed unmatched. Germline CDR1 reads SGHDT; CDR2 reads YYEEEE. For the CDR3, the DNA is TGTGCCAGCAGCTCTCAAATGACCGGGACAGACCTTATTGGCTACACCTTC. Protein: CASSSQMTGTDLIGYTF.

A few counts support this clone. The chain is built from TRBV28 and TRBJ1-5; D is perhaps TRBD1 (5 bases). The CDR3 extends over 15 amino acids. Between the trimmed V and J ends, which lost 7 bases and 6 bases, there was a span of 19 bases. Germline values: CDR1 MDHEN, CDR2 SYDVKM. In nucleotides, the CDR3 is TGTGCCAGCAAGCGGCGGGGCGGGACTAGTCAGCCCCAGCATTTT. It translates to CASKRRGGTSQPQHF.

This clone was seen only a few times. As DNA, the CDR3 is TGTGCCAGCAGTTTGCAGGGCGCCTACGAGCAGTACTTC. Its translation: CASSLQGAYEQYF. The chain combines TRBV28 with TRBJ2-7; a weak D match, TRBD1 (5 bases). Germline-derived CDR1 and CDR2 are MDHEN and SYDVKM. V lost 3 bases and J lost 2, with 8 bases in between. The CDR3 runs 13 residues. Full variable domain (outside the CDR3, taken from reference TRBV28 and TRBJ2-7): DVKVTQSSRYLVKRTGEKVFLECVQDMDHENMFWYRQDPGLGLRLIYFSYDVKMKEKGDIPEGYSVSREKKERFSLILESASTNQTSMYLCASSLQGAYEQYFGPGTRLTVT.

This chain connects TRBV5-1 to TRBJ2-7, with D possibly matching TRBD2 (5 bases). The CDR3 loop spans 16 amino acids. Trimming took off 5 bases at V and 0 bases at J, with 18 bases between the two ends. CDR1 and CDR2 (germline): SGHRS, YFSETQ. CDR3 bases: TGCGCCAGCAGTATCTTGCCGGGGTCGAGCTCCTACGAGCAGTACTTC. The encoded protein is CASSILPGSSSYEQYF.

This clone occurred a few times. V and J are TRBV28 and TRBJ2-2; D might be TRBD2 (5 bases). The CDR3 runs to 16 residues. Per germline, CDR1 MDHEN and CDR2 SYDVKM. V lost 6 bases and J 3 bases, leaving 17 bases between the germline ends. As DNA, the CDR3 is TGTGCCAGCAGCATTGGCGGGTCAGAATACACCGGGGAGCTGTTTTTT. Amino acids: CASSIGGSEYTGELFF.

This clone was seen more than once but under ten times. The CDR3 spells CASSLGQGGGLLNTEAFF. The CDR3 DNA reads as TGTGCCAGCAGCTTAGGGCAGGGGGGCGGACTGTTGAACACTGAAGCTTTCTTT. The chain employs TRBV11-2 and TRBJ1-1; 7 bases fit TRBD1. Per germline, CDR1 SGHAT and CDR2 FQNNGV. The V gene end was trimmed by 1 base and the J gene end by 0 bases; junction bases not matched to a gene: 11. The CDR3 extends over 18 amino acids.

This clone has more than one count but fewer than ten. The DNA for the CDR3 is TGCGCCAGCAGCTTGGACAGGCTAGGGGAGCAGTACTTC. Translated: CASSLDRLGEQYF. The chain employs TRBV5-1 and TRBJ2-7; tentative D call: TRBD1 (5 bases). V was trimmed by 0 bases and J by 7 bases, leaving 11 bases between them. There are 13 residues in the CDR3. Germline V gene data show CDR1 as SGHRS and CDR2 as YFSETQ.

The chain joins TRBV28 to TRBJ2-5; 9 nucleotides agree with TRBD1. The CDR3 has 13 residues. Germline V lookup: CDR1 MDHEN, CDR2 SYDVKM. V trimming: 5 bases; J trimming: 5 bases; junction bases outside the gene matches: 3. CDR3 amino acids: CASSRQGGETQYF. The CDR3 bases are TGTGCCAGCAGTCGACAGGGGGGGGAGACCCAGTACTTC.

This chain connects TRBV4-3 to TRBJ2-1; D is perhaps TRBD1 (7 bases). Per germline, CDR1 LGHNA and CDR2 YSLEER. The CDR3 has 16 amino acids. Trimming cost V 6 bases and J 4 bases, with 19 bases left between them. The CDR3 sequence is CASSRRRGPAYNEQFF. The CDR3 nucleotides read TGCGCCAGCAGTCGCAGGAGGGGGCCGGCGTACAATGAGCAGTTCTTC.

The V call is TRBV29-1, the J call TRBJ1-2; a weak D match, TRBD1 (6 bases). Trimming took off 4 bases at V and 8 bases at J, with 14 bases between the two ends. Germline V CDR1 and CDR2: SQVTM, ANQGSEA. There are 12 residues in the CDR3. CDR3 region: CSVVRGAEGYTF. For the CDR3, the DNA is TGCAGCGTTGTACGGGGGGCGGAGGGCTACACCTTC.

The CDR3 DNA reads TGTGCCAGCAGAACCCTCGGGACTAGCGGAGTGGGGCAAGAGACCCAGTACTTC. Translation: CASRTLGTSGVGQETQYF. The chain uses TRBV27 and TRBJ2-5, with 11 bases fitting TRBD2. Per the germline V gene, CDR1 is MNHEY and CDR2 is SMNVEV (reference sequence). V shed 6 bases, J shed 2 bases, and the junction held 14 bases outside the gene matches. The CDR3 is made up of 18 amino acids.

This clone has just a few counts. This same CDR3 is encoded by further DNA sequences in the sample. V gene TRBV6-6 combines with J gene TRBJ2-5; tentatively, D is TRBD2 (6 bases). This CDR3 is 12 amino acids long. Germline-derived CDR1 and CDR2 are MNHNY and SVGAGI (reference sequence). Trimming shortened V by 8 bases and J by 1 base, and 8 bases separated the two germline ends. The CDR3 loop reads CASGGAQETQYF. As DNA, the CDR3 is TGTGCCAGCGGAGGGGCCCAAGAGACCCAGTACTTC.

This chain links TRBV28 with TRBJ1-2; D not certain. Trimming removed 0 bases from V and 6 bases from J, with 14 bases in between. This CDR3 is 15 amino acids long. The germline gives CDR1 MDHEN, CDR2 SYDVKM. The CDR3 protein is CASSLWAELRDGYTF. The CDR3 DNA reads as TGTGCCAGCAGTTTATGGGCGGAATTGAGGGATGGCTACACCTTC.

The rearrangement uses TRBV13 and TRBJ2-3; TRBD2 matches 8 bases. V shed 4 bases, J shed 0 bases, and the junction held 3 bases outside the gene matches. Germline V gene lookup returns CDR1 PRHDT and CDR2 FYEKMQ (reference sequence). CDR3 length equals 15 residues. The CDR3 DNA reads as TGTGCCAGCAGCTCACTAGCGGTTAGCACAGATACGCAGTATTTT. Translation gives CASSSLAVSTDTQYF.

This clone has more than one count but fewer than ten. The V call is TRBV7-9, the J call TRBJ2-1, with unresolved D. The CDR3 length is 14 residues. CDR1 and CDR2 from the germline V gene are SEHNR and FQNEAQ (reference sequence). The ends were cut back, 2 bases at V and 6 bases at J, with 11 bases in the middle. The CDR3 nucleotides are TGTGCCAGCAGCTTAAGCGCCTCGAGCAATGAGCAGTTCTTC. It specifies CASSLSASSNEQFF. The full variable domain, completed using reference TRBV7-9 and TRBJ2-1, is DTGVSQNPRHKITKRGQNVTFRCDPISEHNRLYWYRQTLGQGPEFLTYFQNEAQLEKSRLLSDRFSAERPKGSFSTLEIQRTEQGDSAMYLCASSLSASSNEQFFGPGTRLTVL.

J is TRBJ2-5 and V is TRBV5-1; maybe TRBD2 (5 bases). The ends were cut back, 2 bases at V and 5 bases at J, with 19 bases in the middle. This CDR3 contains 16 residues. Germline CDR1 and CDR2: SGHRS and YFSETQ. CDR3: CASSLGLGPGQETQYF. CDR3 DNA: TGCGCCAGCAGCTTAGGACTGGGCCCGGGTCAGGAGACCCAGTACTTC.